This is a list of T cell receptor beta chains from one sample in a study of tumor and adjacent non-tumor tissue in lung cancer. A single record per CDR3 protein comes from TCRdb applying MiXCR to the multiplex PCR reads. This repertoire shows 220,000 or so distinct CDR3 sequences, 70% to 75% found once; its top ten account for under 30%. Material: lung tumor tissue. These receptor sequences come from a man aged 60 to 69 with non-small cell lung cancer. Each CDR3 is given with its conserved first and last residue.

j_call	v_call	cdr3_aa
TRBJ2-1	TRBV29-1	CSVGGTGNGCEQFF
TRBJ2-3	TRBV20-1	CSARDVIGPDTQYF
TRBJ2-1	TRBV20-1	CSATTIRLAGVAYNKQFF
TRBJ2-1	TRBV29-1	CSGGLSGSSYNEQFF
TRBJ2-2	TRBV5-5	CACSLGRGAVTGDLFF
TRBJ1-2	TRBV6-1	CASSEYFGLVATYGYTF
TRBJ2-7	TRBV11-3	CASNPTRGAYDQYF
TRBJ1-2	TRBV11-2	CASNSTTAVGGYTF
TRBJ2-5	TRBV6-2/TRBV6-3	CASSSQGYQETQYF
TRBJ2-1	TRBV20-1	CSAREEGGGSYNEQFF
TRBJ2-5	TRBV12-3/TRBV12-4	CASIPGTPWETQYF
TRBJ2-5	TRBV20-1	CSARRQGTETQYF
TRBJ1-5	TRBV20-1	CSALRGENQPQHF
TRBJ2-2	TRBV5-4	CASCIRDRGPGGELFF
TRBJ2-1	TRBV5-4	CASSLGGPDNEQFF
TRBJ2-7	TRBV7-9	CASSRTGVEQYF
TRBJ1-2	TRBV20-1	CSAIILGGSYGYTF
TRBJ1-2	TRBV29-1	CSVPSGQGPNNYGYTF
TRBJ1-2	TRBV20-1	CSARSSYGYTF
TRBJ2-5	TRBV5-1	CASRLGQIQETQYF
TRBJ2-1	TRBV7-8	CASSLEAARVQFF
TRBJ1-1	TRBV29-1	CSVALGIFTEAFF
TRBJ1-5	TRBV12-3/TRBV12-4	CASSLGGQGANNQPQHF
TRBJ1-1	TRBV29-1	CSVAMAGTEAFF
TRBJ1-5	TRBV20-1	CNARAGGTNPNRPQHF
TRBJ2-7	TRBV20-1	CSARRDLTYEQYF
-	TRBV12-3/TRBV12-4	CASSRGTGGRTDTQHF
TRBJ1-3	TRBV4-1	CASSQPRIGGIVGNTIYF
TRBJ2-7	TRBV5-4	CASSLFLGVVCEQYF
TRBJ2-7	TRBV20-1	CSGEERLASYEQYF
TRBJ1-5	TRBV20-1	CSPRKGIDKPQHF
TRBJ2-5	TRBV20-1	CCVSSGLAGGETQYF
TRBJ1-1	TRBV11-1	CTSSLPTLTEAIF
TRBJ2-5	TRBV12-3/TRBV12-4	CTSSLVQGQETQYF
TRBJ2-1	TRBV6-6	CASSPGYNEVYEQFF
TRBJ1-1	TRBV5-6	CASSSAVGGRTEAFF
TRBJ1-5	TRBV20-1	CSARETGGYNQPQHF
TRBJ2-5	TRBV5-1	CASKSGGGPEETQYF
TRBJ2-5	TRBV20-1	CSAPRGYQETQYF
TRBJ1-2	TRBV29-1	CSVEVDRYGYTF
TRBJ2-2	TRBV6-1	CASREDRATGELFF
TRBJ1-6	TRBV5-6	CASRLDHGSPLRF
TRBJ1-5	TRBV20-1	CSANSGLSNQSQHF
TRBJ2-7	TRBV28	CASRPGEGVYERYF
TRBJ1-5	TRBV30	CAWSVEGTQPQHF
TRBJ2-1	TRBV5-1	CASNSLGLADNEQFF
TRBJ2-3	TRBV7-2	CASSLGSGRRTDTQYF
TRBJ1-1	TRBV10-3	CAIRREGANTEAFF